The rows below give T cell receptor beta chains drawn from one sample of a study of blood T cell repertoires in COVID-19. Profiling relied on immunoSEQ multiplex PCR, and the TCRdb table lists in-frame clones only, not all of them. In the table there are 250,000 to 350,000 clones, around 87% of which are singletons. The sequenced material came from peripheral blood. The source is a woman aged 45 to 65 who had recovered from COVID-19. The CDR3 runs from the conserved cysteine through the conserved F or W. Each record gives: clone size, J gene, D gene, V gene, CDR3 protein, CDR3 DNA. The D gene is left open where the match is weak. Where a row states a size, it is once, few, many or the class of an expanded clone; other rows omit it.

.	TRBJ2-3	TRBD2	TRBV5-1	CASSPLAGGLTDTQYF	TGCGCCAGCAGCCCGCTAGCGGGAGGACTCACAGATACGCAGTATTTT
.	TRBJ2-1	TRBD2	TRBV7-2	CASSGGAWINEQFF	TGTGCCAGCTCCGGGGGGGCCTGGATAAATGAGCAGTTCTTC
.	TRBJ2-1	TRBD2	TRBV5-4	CASSLSSGGYNEQFF	TGTGCCAGCAGCTTATCTAGCGGGGGTTACAATGAGCAGTTCTTC
many	TRBJ1-5	.	TRBV28	CASSLPRGPQHF	TGTGCCAGCAGTTTGCCCCGAGGGCCCCAGCATTTT
.	TRBJ2-5	.	TRBV7-2	CASSLMTSGETQYF	TGTGCCAGCAGCTTAATGACCAGCGGGGAGACCCAGTACTTC
few	TRBJ1-2	.	TRBV30	CACRNYGYTF	TGTGCCTGCCGGAACTATGGCTACACCTTC
.	TRBJ2-5	TRBD2	TRBV9	CASSVGFGGAQETQYF	TGTGCCAGCAGCGTAGGTTTCGGGGGGGCGCAGGAGACCCAGTACTTC
.	TRBJ1-1	.	TRBV2	CASRYREKSTEAFF	TGTGCCAGCAGGTACAGGGAGAAGAGCACTGAAGCTTTCTTT
few	TRBJ1-6	.	TRBV23-1	CASSQFLPRPPESPLHF	TGCGCCAGCAGTCAATTCCTCCCTAGACCCCCGGAATCACCCCTCCACTTT
.	TRBJ1-5	.	TRBV18	CASSPTQDQPQHF	TGTGCCAGCTCACCTACACAGGATCAGCCCCAGCATTTT
.	TRBJ2-1	TRBD1	TRBV30	CAWSGGQGSYNEQFF	TGTGCCTGGAGTGGGGGACAGGGCTCCTACAATGAGCAGTTCTTC
once	TRBJ1-6	.	TRBV11-2	CASIPGSSYNSPLHF	TGTGCCAGCATCCCCGGGAGCTCCTATAATTCACCCCTCCACTTT
.	TRBJ2-1	.	TRBV2	CASSEGQPPYNEQFF	TGTGCCAGCAGTGAGGGCCAGCCTCCCTACAATGAGCAGTTCTTC
once	TRBJ2-7	.	TRBV7-8	CASSQQDIKDYEQYF	TGTGCCAGCAGCCAGCAGGACATAAAGGACTACGAGCAGTACTTC
.	TRBJ1-5	.	TRBV27	CASSSRDSNQPQHF	TGTGCCAGCAGTTCCAGGGATAGCAATCAGCCCCAGCATTTT
.	TRBJ1-3	TRBD1	TRBV27	CASSLKGTGGRNTIYF	TGTGCCAGCAGTTTGAAAGGGACAGGGGGCAGGAACACCATATATTTT
.	TRBJ2-3	.	TRBV6-2/TRBV6-3	CASSLPGEDTQYF	TGTGCCAGCAGTTTACCGGGGGAAGATACGCAGTATTTT
.	TRBJ2-2	.	TRBV20-1	CSASTGTGELFF	TGCAGTGCTAGTACAGGAACCGGGGAGCTGTTTTTT
.	TRBJ1-5	.	TRBV18	CASSPQGDQPQHF	TGTGCCAGCTCACCACAGGGGGATCAGCCCCAGCATTTT
once	TRBJ2-1	TRBD2	TRBV10-3	CAIRAGTSGPATNEQFF	TGTGCCATCAGAGCCGGGACTAGCGGGCCCGCAACCAATGAGCAGTTCTTC
.	TRBJ2-7	.	TRBV28	CASSSTGTRARQEQYF	TGTGCCAGCAGTTCTACAGGCACCCGGGCGAGGCAGGAGCAGTACTTC
.	TRBJ2-1	TRBD2	TRBV13	CASSLQGLAGANNEQFF	TGTGCCAGCAGCTTGCAAGGACTAGCGGGGGCAAACAATGAGCAGTTCTTC
.	TRBJ2-6	.	TRBV28	CASSPIGSMAANVLTF	TGTGCCAGCAGTCCCATCGGGTCGATGGCGGCCAACGTCCTGACTTTC
.	TRBJ2-7	.	TRBV5-1	CASSLGWGAYEQYF	TGCGCCAGCAGCTTGGGTTGGGGGGCCTACGAGCAGTACTTC
.	TRBJ1-3	TRBD1	TRBV7-2	CASSRTGGTGNTIYF	TGTGCCAGCAGTCGTACAGGGGGAACTGGAAACACCATATATTTT
.	TRBJ2-2	TRBD1	TRBV7-2	CASSLEGAAGELFF	TGTGCCAGCAGCTTAGAGGGGGCTGCCGGGGAGCTGTTTTTT